This TCR beta chain was identified in a study of technical replicates of blood from several donors. The CDR3 length is 16 residues. CDR1 LNHDA and CDR2 SQIVND come from the germline V gene (reference sequence). V gave up 10 bases and J gave up 2 bases, with 18 bases separating them. Assay: immunoSEQ multiplex PCR; the TCRdb copy retains only in-frame clones and omits some. The repertoire consists of about 74,000 clones, with approximately 95% occurring once and the leading ten covering more than 0.25%. The chain links TRBV19 to TRBJ1-6, with TRBD1 as a possible D gene (6 bases). Sequenced sample: T cells isolated from PBMCs. The clonotype comes from a human donor in good health. The CDR3 region has the DNA TGTGCCACAAATCCAGGGGCGTTAACCTATAATTCACCCCTCCACTTT. Protein product: CATNPGALTYNSPLHF.